This entry describes one TCR beta chain. This entry comes from a study of brain T cells in children with intractable seizures. The protocol was immunoSEQ multiplex PCR, while the TCRdb copy is restricted to in-frame clones and leaves out a portion. The table has around 340,000 clones, 93% seen once. Time point reported: blood from clinic visit 5 months post-surgery; TSC patient then seizure free. V dropped 7 bases and J dropped 4 bases, with 16 bases sitting between them. This CDR3 is 15 amino acids long. Germline lookup yields CDR1 KGHDR and CDR2 SFDVKD. The chain combines TRBV24-1 with TRBJ2-1; the D gene is possibly TRBD1 (6 bases). Sequenced here: peripheral blood, sampled 5 to 6 months after surgery. The sequence was collected from a boy less than two years old with tuberous sclerosis and intractable seizures. This CDR3 reads CATSPGQKGYNEQFF. The CDR3 bases are TGTGCCACCAGCCCGGGACAAAAAGGGTACAATGAGCAGTTCTTC.